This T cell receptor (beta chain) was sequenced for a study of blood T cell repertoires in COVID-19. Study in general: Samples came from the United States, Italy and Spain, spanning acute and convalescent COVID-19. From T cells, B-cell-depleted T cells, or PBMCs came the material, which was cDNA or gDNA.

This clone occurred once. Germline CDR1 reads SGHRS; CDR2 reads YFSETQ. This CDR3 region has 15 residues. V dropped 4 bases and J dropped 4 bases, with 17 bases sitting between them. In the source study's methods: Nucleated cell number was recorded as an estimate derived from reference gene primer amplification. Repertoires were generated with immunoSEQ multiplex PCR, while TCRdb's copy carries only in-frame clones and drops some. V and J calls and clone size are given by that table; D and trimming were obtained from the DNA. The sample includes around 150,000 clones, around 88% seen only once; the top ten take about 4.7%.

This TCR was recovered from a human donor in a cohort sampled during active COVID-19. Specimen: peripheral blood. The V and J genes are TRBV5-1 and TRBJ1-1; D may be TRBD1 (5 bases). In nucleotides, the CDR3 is TGCGCCAGCAGCCTGGGACGGGGGTTGGGCACTGAAGCTTTCTTT. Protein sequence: CASSLGRGLGTEAFF.